Shown below are 28 T cell receptor beta chains from a single sample sequenced in a study of T cells after yellow fever vaccination. From the 5' RACE reads, TCRdb called clonotypes with MiXCR, one entry per CDR3 protein. The sample carries about 240,000 distinct CDR3 sequences, 6.9% recorded once. Sequenced material: CD4+ T cells sorted from PBMCs, taken 15 days after the yellow fever booster vaccination. The origin of the receptors is a man aged 30 to 39 who received the YFV17D yellow fever vaccine.

At least ten counts were recorded for this clonotype. This chain connects TRBV12-3 or TRBV12-4 to TRBJ2-2, with 8 nucleotides matching TRBD2. Trimming cost V 3 bases and J 5 bases; bases outside gene matches: 5. CDR3 length equals 15 residues. The CDR3 DNA sequence: TGTGCCAGCAGTTTTAGCGGGACGAGGACCGGGGAGCTGTTTTTT. Translation gives CASSFSGTRTGELFF.

At least ten counts were recorded for this clonotype. The chain uses TRBV6-5 and TRBJ1-2; D unresolved. Germline V CDR1 and CDR2: MNHEY, SVGAGI. Between the trimmed V and J ends, which lost 8 bases and 6 bases, there was a span of 16 bases. The CDR3 consists of 13 residues. CDR3 region: CASREPGRDGYTF. Here the CDR3 DNA reads TGTGCCAGCCGAGAGCCAGGACGGGATGGCTACACCTTC.

There are many counts of this clonotype. The chain carries TRBV6-6 and TRBJ2-7; D not resolved. From germline, CDR1 is MNHNY and CDR2 SVGAGI (reference sequence). The CDR3 length is 13 residues. Trimming shortened V by 9 bases and J by 0 bases, and 12 bases separated the two germline ends. As DNA, the CDR3 is TGTGCCAGTCGTCAGACTGGCTCCTACGAGCAGTACTTC. Amino acids: CASRQTGSYEQYF.

The chain couples TRBV5-5 to TRBJ2-7, with D possibly matching TRBD2 (6 bases). The germline V gene has CDR1 SGHKS and CDR2 YYEKEE (reference sequence). V dropped 2 bases and J dropped 6 bases, with 15 bases sitting between them. This CDR3 region has 14 residues. CDR3 sequence: CASSFGTPGSEQYF. The CDR3 region has the DNA TGTGCCAGCAGCTTCGGGACTCCTGGGTCCGAGCAGTACTTC.

This clonotype was found a few times. The rearrangement uses TRBV7-9 and TRBJ1-4; possible D gene TRBD1, 5 bases. In germline, CDR1 is SEHNR, CDR2 FQNEAQ (reference sequence). V lost 4 bases, J lost 3 bases, and 9 bases lay in between. This CDR3 spans 14 amino acids. The DNA of the CDR3 is TGTGCCAGCAGCTGGGGCGGATCTAATGAAAAACTGTTTTTT. Translated: CASSWGGSNEKLFF.

This clonotype came up many times. The chain recombines TRBV3-1 with TRBJ2-7; tentatively, D is TRBD2 (5 bases). The ends were cut back, 0 bases at V and 3 bases at J, with 9 bases in the middle. The V gene's germline CDR1 is LGHDT and CDR2 YNNKEL (reference sequence). The CDR3 spans 14 residues. The CDR3 nucleotides are TGTGCCAGCAGCCAAGAACTAGGCTACTACGAGCAGTACTTC. It yields the protein CASSQELGYYEQYF.

V gene TRBV5-1 combines with J gene TRBJ2-3; the D is unclear. V was pared by 4 bases and J by 4 bases, with 13 bases between. The CDR3 sequence is 14 residues long. Germline V gene lookup returns CDR1 SGHRS and CDR2 YFSETQ. CDR3 bases: TGCGCCAGCAGCGAACACCGCGGCGCAGATACGCAGTATTTT. It yields the protein CASSEHRGADTQYF.

This clonotype appeared many times. This chain joins TRBV12-3 or TRBV12-4 and TRBJ2-7; tentatively, D is TRBD2 (5 bases). The CDR3 is 16 residues long. The V end lost 3 bases, the J end lost 3 bases, and 18 bases lay between the germline ends. The CDR3 is CASSFASLPKGYEQYF. For the CDR3, the DNA is TGTGCCAGCAGTTTTGCTAGCCTACCCAAGGGCTACGAGCAGTACTTC.

This clonotype came up many times. The CDR3 protein is CSGTGLGEKLFF. CDR3 sequence (DNA): TGCAGTGGGACAGGGCTCGGTGAAAAACTGTTTTTT. The chain is built from TRBV20-1 and TRBJ1-4; 8 bases align to TRBD1. With 7 bases clipped from V and 7 bases from J, the junction kept 5 bases outside the gene matches. Germline CDR1 and CDR2: DFQATT and SNEGSKA (reference sequence). This CDR3 is 12 amino acids long.

The table lists this clonotype with many counts. CDR3 residues: CASSLVLAGEKNIQYF. The DNA for the CDR3 is TGTGCCAGCAGTTTGGTACTAGCGGGGGAGAAAAACATTCAGTACTTC. This rearrangement joins TRBV7-2 to TRBJ2-4, with 11 nucleotides matching TRBD2. Germline V gives CDR1 SGHTA, CDR2 FQGNSA. CDR3 length: 16 amino acids. J was trimmed by 4 bases and V by 6 bases; bases with no gene match: 8.

This clonotype was detected only a few times. The CDR3 here is CASSRLPKETQYF. The CDR3 coding sequence is TGTGCCAGCAGCCGACTGCCTAAAGAGACCCAGTACTTC. This chain links TRBV7-2 with TRBJ2-5; D is ambiguous. Between the trimmed V and J ends, which lost 5 bases and 3 bases, there was a span of 10 bases. Germline V gene sequence: CDR1 SGHTA, CDR2 FQGNSA. This CDR3 region has 13 residues.

The rearrangement uses TRBV2 and TRBJ1-6; TRBD1 matches at 7 bases. The CDR3 has 18 amino acids. V was pared by 0 bases and J by 8 bases, with 13 bases of the junction left unmatched. Germline loops: CDR1 SNHLY, CDR2 FYNNEI. CDR3 sequence (DNA): TGTGCCAGCAGTGAAGCACCCTTCTGGACAGGACGTGATTCACCCCTCCACTTT. Translated: CASSEAPFWTGRDSPLHF.

This rearrangement joins TRBV5-5 to TRBJ2-3; TRBD2 matches 8 bases. Germline CDR1 SGHKS, CDR2 YYEKEE (reference sequence). V lost 3 bases to trimming and J lost 6 bases; unmatched junction nucleotides: 6. The CDR3 spans 14 residues. CDR3 in amino acids: CASSWSPSGDTQYF. For the CDR3, the DNA is TGTGCCAGCAGCTGGAGCCCTAGCGGGGATACGCAGTATTTT.

V is TRBV5-1 and J is TRBJ2-7; D unresolved. CDR3 length: 12 residues. The ends were cut back, 4 bases at V and 3 bases at J, with 8 bases in the middle. The germline CDR1 and CDR2 sequences are SGHRS and YFSETQ. CDR3 sequence reads: CASSKDLYEQYF. The CDR3 nucleotides read TGCGCCAGCAGCAAGGACCTCTACGAGCAGTACTTC.

The rearrangement links TRBV4-2 to TRBJ2-5; D is perhaps TRBD1 or TRBD2 (5 bases each). V shed 0 bases and J shed 4 bases, with 12 bases lying between them. CDR1 is LGHNA and CDR2 is YNFKEQ in the germline V gene. The CDR3 is 15 residues long. The CDR3 protein is CASSQDLSGGETQYF. The CDR3 DNA follows: TGTGCCAGCAGCCAAGACCTATCTGGGGGAGAGACCCAGTACTTC.

This clonotype showed up just a few times. The chain recombines TRBV4-3 with TRBJ2-7; TRBD2 aligns across 8 bases. The CDR3 length is 16 residues. J was trimmed by 4 bases and V by 1 base; bases with no gene match: 9. Germline CDR1 reads LGHNA; CDR2 reads YSLEER. The CDR3 sequence is CASSQGTSGRGYEQYF. The CDR3 DNA is TGCGCCAGCAGCCAAGGGACGAGCGGGAGAGGGTACGAGCAGTACTTC.

This clonotype showed up just a few times. The V gene is TRBV4-3, the J gene TRBJ2-7; D may be TRBD1 or TRBD2 (5 bases each). V lost 0 bases, J lost 7 bases, and 7 bases lay in between. Germline V gene data show CDR1 as LGHNA and CDR2 as YSLEER. The CDR3 length is 12 residues. The CDR3, as DNA: TGCGCCAGCAGCCAAGAAGGGGAGGAGCAGTACTTC. Its protein product is CASSQEGEEQYF.

This clonotype was observed at least ten times. The chain recombines TRBV7-8 with TRBJ1-1, with 8 bases fitting TRBD1. V lost 1 base to trimming and J lost 5 bases; unmatched junction nucleotides: 3. The CDR3 contains 14 residues. In germline, CDR1 is SGHVS, CDR2 FQNEAQ. The CDR3 protein is CASSLDRGRTEAFF. The CDR3 DNA reads TGTGCCAGCAGCTTAGACAGGGGGAGGACTGAAGCTTTCTTT.

This clonotype was observed a handful of times. The chain employs TRBV7-8 and TRBJ2-3, with TRBD2 matching 13 bases. Germline V gene lookup returns CDR1 SGHVS and CDR2 FQNEAQ. Germline trimming cut 5 bases from V and 3 bases from J; bases unmatched to any gene: 5. This CDR3 comprises 16 residues. CDR3 in amino acids: CASSLGTSGTTDTQYF. The CDR3 DNA reads as TGTGCCAGCAGCCTCGGGACTAGCGGGACTACAGATACGCAGTATTTT. Full variable domain (missing parts from reference TRBV7-8 and TRBJ2-3): GAGVSQSPRYKVAKRGQDVALRCDPISGHVSLFWYQQALGQGPEFLTYFQNEAQLDKSGLPSDRFFAERPEGSVSTLKIQRTQQEDSAVYLCASSLGTSGTTDTQYFGPGTRLTVL.

This chain uses TRBV10-3 with TRBJ1-2; tentative D call: TRBD1 (6 bases). Trimming pared 6 bases from V and 1 base from J, leaving 12 bases between. The CDR3 is 14 amino acids. Germline CDR1 is ENHRY and CDR2 is SYGVKD. CDR3 residues: CAIRGNRDNYGYTF. Here the CDR3 DNA reads TGTGCCATCAGGGGTAACAGGGATAACTATGGCTACACCTTC.

This clonotype was seen more than once but under ten times. V and J are TRBV5-1 and TRBJ2-2; D unresolved. Per germline, CDR1 SGHRS and CDR2 YFSETQ. The CDR3 runs 12 residues. Trimming removed 5 bases from V and 8 bases from J, with 10 bases in between. Here the CDR3 DNA reads TGCGCCAGCAGGACTTCAATGGGGGAGCTGTTTTTT. Translated: CASRTSMGELFF.

This clonotype has a count of ten or more. The chain links TRBV6-2 or TRBV6-3 to TRBJ2-5, with no clear D. In germline, CDR1 is MNHEY, CDR2 SVGEGT. The CDR3 has 13 amino acids. V was pared by 2 bases and J by 4 bases, with 8 bases between. The CDR3: CASSYVRVETQYF. The CDR3 DNA is TGTGCCAGCAGTTACGTACGGGTAGAGACCCAGTACTTC.

This chain joins TRBV30 and TRBJ2-3; D might be TRBD2 (6 bases). The germline V gene encodes CDR1 GTSNPN and CDR2 SVGIG (reference sequence). The CDR3 has 14 residues. Trimming pared 2 bases from V and 5 bases from J, leaving 14 bases between. CDR3 protein: CAWSYRGGKDTQYF. CDR3 sequence (DNA): TGTGCCTGGAGTTACCGTGGCGGGAAAGATACGCAGTATTTT.

This clonotype turned up a few times. This rearrangement joins TRBV4-3 to TRBJ2-1, with 9 bases aligning to TRBD1. This CDR3 region has 20 residues. CDR1 is LGHNA, CDR2 YSLEER, per germline. V gave up 3 bases and J gave up 4 bases; unmatched junction bases: 19. In nucleotides, the CDR3 is TGCGCCAGCAGCCACCCACCGGGACAGGGAGAAGGAGAGGGTTACAATGAGCAGTTCTTC. Protein sequence: CASSHPPGQGEGEGYNEQFF.

This clonotype was seen repeatedly, ten times or more. The chain uses TRBV12-3 or TRBV12-4 and TRBJ1-5, with 10 bases that match TRBD1. Trimming took 5 bases from V and 7 from J; bases not matched to a gene: 2. The CDR3 runs 13 residues. The CDR3 is CASSRGQGQPQHF. The CDR3 DNA sequence: TGTGCCAGCAGTAGGGGACAGGGGCAGCCCCAGCATTTT.

The chain links TRBV4-3 to TRBJ1-2; a possible D gene is TRBD1 (6 bases). Germline assignment: CDR1 LGHNA and CDR2 YSLEER. The V end was cut by 1 base, the J end by 4 bases, with 22 bases between. The CDR3 covers 18 residues. CDR3 sequence reads: CASSQGRQASMMSYGYTF. The DNA of the CDR3 is TGCGCCAGCAGCCAAGGCAGACAGGCTAGCATGATGTCCTATGGCTACACCTTC.

The chain employs TRBV10-1 and TRBJ2-5; 10 nucleotides align to TRBD2. Unmatched junction bases numbered 9, after V lost 6 bases and J lost 5 bases. CDR3 length: 15 amino acids. Germline assignment: CDR1 WNHNN and CDR2 SYGVQD (reference sequence). The CDR3 DNA is TGCGCCAGCAGCCGGCTAGCGGGAGTGTCGGAGACCCAGTACTTC. Protein: CASSRLAGVSETQYF.

The J gene is TRBJ1-5, the V gene TRBV4-3, with D possibly TRBD1 on 5 matching bases. V was shortened by 1 base and J by 3 bases, with 10 bases between the two germline ends. The CDR3 is made up of 15 amino acids. Per germline, CDR1 LGHNA and CDR2 YSLEER. The CDR3 is CASSQVSDNNQPQHF. DNA for the CDR3: TGCGCCAGCAGCCAAGTTTCGGACAACAATCAGCCCCAGCATTTT.